What follows describes a single TCR beta chain. The antigen is unknown. The CDR3 is 16 amino acids. J gave up 4 bases and V 1 base, and 5 bases lay outside the gene matches. Germline CDR1 reads SGHTA; CDR2 reads FQGNSA. This specimen comes from a study of chemoradiotherapy in HPV16-positive cancers. Study-level results: For HPV16-positive patients, expanding HPV-responsive T cells associated with longer recurrence-free survival. Candidate HPV-specific clones and E7-related TCR motifs grew in tumor during treatment.

Produced via immunoSEQ multiplex PCR; TCRdb's table is partial and in-frame only. The table lists about 66,000 clones, around nine tenths of them singletons. The sequenced sample was blood, obtained from a patient who underwent chemoradiotherapy. The chain has TRBV7-2 and TRBJ1-4; 8 bases match TRBD1. This receptor was identified in a human donor with HPV-associated anogenital cancer. In DNA form, the CDR3 reads TGTGCCAGCAGCTTAGGGCCCGGACAGGGTAATGAAAAACTGTTTTTT. This sequence encodes CASSLGPGQGNEKLFF.